This TCR beta chain was sequenced during a study of T-cell memory formation after mild COVID-19. At the level of the study: Largely donor-specific sequence clusters came from two donors. Study-wide points: Confirmation was lacking for SARS-CoV-2 specificity of second-wave clones that peaked on day 37. The study found contracting CD4+ clones mainly in CM and EM and contracting CD8+ clones in EMRA.

With respect to this clonotype: Its target is not known.

The CDR3 consists of 13 residues. The V gene lost 3 bases and the J gene lost 6 bases, with 12 bases spanning the gap. Germline CDR1 and CDR2: LNHDA and SQIVND (reference sequence). It was 5'RACE with constant-segment primers that produced the TCR alpha and TCR beta cDNA libraries, which carried sample barcodes and UMIs. TCRdb independently ran MiXCR on the 5' RACE reads; one entry per CDR3 protein. Of over 60,000 distinct CDR3 sequences in the sample, roughly 17% are singletons; the top ten hold around 29%. The source is an adult woman who had mild COVID-19 (a few samples of this study predate the infection). Cell type and time point are not known. The chain carries TRBV19 and TRBJ2-7; D unresolved. The sample consisted of PBMCs or a T cell subset sorted from them (not recorded which). This chain's CDR3 is CASSISSGGEQYF. The CDR3 coding sequence is TGTGCCAGTAGTATTAGTTCGGGCGGCGAGCAGTACTTC.